This TCR beta chain is from a study of shared clonotypes between healthy human individuals. In this sample, this clone turned up once. CD45RA-negative memory and CD45RA+ naive subsets were split from the CD4+ cells. Sequencing used immunoSEQ multiplex PCR; TCRdb keeps in-frame clones, though not all of them. This sample carries 850,000 to 1,200,000 clones, approximately 76% of them seen once, and the ten largest clones take 1.4% to 1.5%. This receptor was taken from a man between 18 and 35 years old in good health. Sequences were obtained from memory CD4+ T cells sorted from blood. Sample subset: CD45RA-negative fraction.

This CDR3 reads CASSPQTSGDYEQYF. CDR3 coding DNA: TGTGCCAGCAGCCCCCAGACTAGCGGGGACTACGAGCAGTACTTC. This chain connects TRBV9 to TRBJ2-7; 11 bases match TRBD2. The CDR3 is made up of 15 amino acids. Germline V CDR1 and CDR2: SGDLS, YYNGEE. V shed 4 bases and J 3 bases; nucleotides not matched to a gene: 6.